This TCR beta chain is from a study of PD-L1 blockade in urothelial cancer. Whole-study context: Patients' histories included 0 to 3 prior chemotherapy regimens. T cell content in blood samples showed a median of about 140,000. Analyzed time points were 3 weeks (second dose) and 6 weeks after therapy began.

As for time point: peripheral blood 6 weeks after treatment start. There were between 1 and 8 samples from each patient, taken pretreatment and on-treatment. Libraries were prepared by immunoSEQ multiplex PCR; TCRdb keeps only in-frame clonotypes and omits some of them. The sample yields 90,000 to 130,000 clones, around 90% seen once. CDR3 length: 19 amino acids. Per germline, CDR1 MRHNA and CDR2 SNTAGT. The trim removed 2 bases at V and 0 bases at J, leaving 7 bases unmatched. This chain links TRBV6-4 with TRBJ2-1; TRBD2 agrees at 13 bases. The sequenced sample was PBMCs, obtained around atezolizumab (anti-PD-L1) treatment. This TCR came from a man aged 60-69 years with urothelial cancer. CDR3 nucleotide sequence: TGTGCCAGCAGTGACCGACTAGCGGGGGGTCAGAGCTCCTACAATGAGCAGTTCTTC. Amino acids: CASSDRLAGGQSSYNEQFF.